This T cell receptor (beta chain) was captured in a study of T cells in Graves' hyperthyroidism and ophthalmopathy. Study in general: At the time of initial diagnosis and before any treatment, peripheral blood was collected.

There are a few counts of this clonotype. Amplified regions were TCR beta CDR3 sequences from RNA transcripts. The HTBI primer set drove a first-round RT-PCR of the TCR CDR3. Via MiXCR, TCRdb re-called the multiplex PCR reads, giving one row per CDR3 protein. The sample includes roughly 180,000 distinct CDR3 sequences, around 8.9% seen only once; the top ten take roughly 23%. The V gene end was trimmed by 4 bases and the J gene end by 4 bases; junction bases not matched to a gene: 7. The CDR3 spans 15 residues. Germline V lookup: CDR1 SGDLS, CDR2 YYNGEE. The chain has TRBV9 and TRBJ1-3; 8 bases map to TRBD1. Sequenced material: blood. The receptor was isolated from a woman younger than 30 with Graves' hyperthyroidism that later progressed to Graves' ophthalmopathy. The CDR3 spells CASSFGQGVGNTIYF. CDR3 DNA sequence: TGTGCCAGCAGCTTTGGACAGGGAGTAGGAAACACCATATATTTT.